This entry is about one T cell receptor (beta chain). The CDR3 covers 14 residues. CDR1 and CDR2 (germline): KGHSH, LQKENI. V shed 6 bases, J shed 4 bases, and the junction held 8 bases outside the gene matches. The source of the sample is a study of blood T cell repertoires in COVID-19. Assay: immunoSEQ multiplex PCR; the TCRdb copy retains only in-frame clones and omits some. The sample carries fewer than 150,000 clones, over 75% recorded once. The chain employs TRBV18 and TRBJ1-1; TRBD1 matches at 7 bases. This TCR was recovered from a man aged 50 to 59 in a cohort exposed to, infected with or recovered from COVID-19 (not recorded which). Sequencing was carried out using PBMCs or T cells enriched from blood (not recorded which). The CDR3 reads CASSTPAGGTEAFF. The CDR3 DNA follows: TGTGCCAGCTCGACCCCCGCAGGGGGCACTGAAGCTTTCTTT.